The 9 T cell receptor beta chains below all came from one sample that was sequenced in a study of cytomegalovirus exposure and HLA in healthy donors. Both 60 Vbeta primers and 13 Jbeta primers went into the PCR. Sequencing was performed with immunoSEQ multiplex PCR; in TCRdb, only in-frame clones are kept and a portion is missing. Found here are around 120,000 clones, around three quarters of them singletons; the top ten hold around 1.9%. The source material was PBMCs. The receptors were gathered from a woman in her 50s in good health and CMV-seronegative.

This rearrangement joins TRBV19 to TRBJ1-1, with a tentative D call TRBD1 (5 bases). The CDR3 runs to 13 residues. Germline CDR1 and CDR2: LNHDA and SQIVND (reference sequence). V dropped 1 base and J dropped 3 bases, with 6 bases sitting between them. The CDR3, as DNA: TGTGCCAGTAGTATAGGGGGGGACACTGAAGCTTTCTTT. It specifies CASSIGGDTEAFF.

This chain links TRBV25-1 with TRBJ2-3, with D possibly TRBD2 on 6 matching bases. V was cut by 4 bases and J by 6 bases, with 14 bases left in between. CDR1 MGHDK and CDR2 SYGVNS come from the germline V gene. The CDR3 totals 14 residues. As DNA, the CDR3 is TGTGCCAGCAGTGGGGGAGGCCCCTGGGATACGCAGTATTTT. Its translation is CASSGGGPWDTQYF.

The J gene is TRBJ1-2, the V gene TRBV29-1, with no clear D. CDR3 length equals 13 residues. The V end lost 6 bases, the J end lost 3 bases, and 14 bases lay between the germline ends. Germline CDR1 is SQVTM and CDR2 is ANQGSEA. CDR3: CSVRDNTDYGYTF. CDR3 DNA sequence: TGCAGCGTGAGGGATAATACGGACTATGGCTACACCTTC.

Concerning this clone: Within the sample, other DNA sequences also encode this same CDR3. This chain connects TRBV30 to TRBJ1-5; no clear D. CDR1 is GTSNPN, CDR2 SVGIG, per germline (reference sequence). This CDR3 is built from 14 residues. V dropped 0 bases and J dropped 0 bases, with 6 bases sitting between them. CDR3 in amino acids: CAWSVSYSNQPQHF. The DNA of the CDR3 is TGTGCCTGGAGTGTAAGCTATAGCAATCAGCCCCAGCATTTT. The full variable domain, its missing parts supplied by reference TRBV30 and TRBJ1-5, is SQTIHQWPATLVQPVGSPLSLECTVEGTSNPNLYWYRQAAGRGLQLLFYSVGIGQISSEVPQNLSASRPQDRQFILSSKKLLLSDSGFYLCAWSVSYSNQPQHFGDGTRLSIL.

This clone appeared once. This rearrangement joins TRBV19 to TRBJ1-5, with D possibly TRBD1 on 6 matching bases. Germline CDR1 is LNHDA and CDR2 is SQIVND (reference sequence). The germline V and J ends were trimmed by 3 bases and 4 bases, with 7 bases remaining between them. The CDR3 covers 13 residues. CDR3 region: CASSMDSNQPQHF. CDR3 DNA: TGTGCCAGTAGTATGGACAGTAATCAGCCCCAGCATTTT.

CDR3 DNA sequence: TGTGCCTGGGGAATCGGGTCCAGAGGGACAGATACGCAGTATTTT. Translating gives CAWGIGSRGTDTQYF. The chain joins TRBV30 to TRBJ2-3, with D possibly matching TRBD2 (5 bases). The V and J ends lost 5 bases and 3 bases respectively, with 18 bases between them. Germline V CDR1 and CDR2: GTSNPN, SVGIG (reference sequence). The CDR3 runs 15 residues.

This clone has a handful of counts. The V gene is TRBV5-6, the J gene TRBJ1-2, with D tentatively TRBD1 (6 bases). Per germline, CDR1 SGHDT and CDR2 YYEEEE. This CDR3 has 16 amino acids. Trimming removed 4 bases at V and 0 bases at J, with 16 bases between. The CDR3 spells CASSRDIPKANYGYTF. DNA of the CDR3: TGTGCCAGCAGCCGGGACATCCCCAAGGCTAACTATGGCTACACCTTC.

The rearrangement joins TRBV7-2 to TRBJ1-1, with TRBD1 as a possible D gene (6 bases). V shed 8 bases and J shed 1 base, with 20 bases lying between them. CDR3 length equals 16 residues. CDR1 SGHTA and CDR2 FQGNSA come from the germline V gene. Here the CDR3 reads CASVPKAGQWNTEAFF. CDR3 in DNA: TGTGCCAGCGTACCTAAAGCAGGACAGTGGAACACTGAAGCTTTCTTT.

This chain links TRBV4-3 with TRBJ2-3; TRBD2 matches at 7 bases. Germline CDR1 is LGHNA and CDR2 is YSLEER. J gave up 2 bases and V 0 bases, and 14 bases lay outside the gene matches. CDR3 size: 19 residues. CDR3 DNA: TGCGCCAGCAGCCAAGATCGACTTAGCCTAGCGGCTTACACAGATACGCAGTATTTT. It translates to CASSQDRLSLAAYTDTQYF.